This is a list of T cell receptor beta chains from one sample in a study of shared clonotypes between healthy human individuals. Clones were sequenced by immunoSEQ multiplex PCR, and TCRdb holds only the in-frame ones, with some missing. The data hold about 500,000 clones, with 70% to 80% observed a single time. Sequencing was performed on PBMCs. Source of these receptors: a middle-aged woman in good health. Some clones in this sample may be carry-over from other donors' samples. CDR3s include the opening cysteine and the closing phenylalanine or tryptophan. The order of the fields is J gene, CDR3 length, V gene, clone size, D gene, CDR3 DNA, CDR3 protein. D genes are given only for firm matches. For some rows the clone size is stated as once, few or many, or as a class when expanded; others skip it.

>TRBJ2-7|14|TRBV29-1|NA|NA
TGCAGCGTTACGAAGACGGGGATGTCCTACGAGCAGTACTTC
CSVTKTGMSYEQYF
>TRBJ2-7|13|TRBV28|NA|NA
TGTGCCAGCAGTTTGGGGACGGCCTACGAGCAGTACTTC
CASSLGTAYEQYF
>TRBJ2-7|17|TRBV5-1|NA|TRBD2
TGCGCCAGCAGCCGTACAACCGGGACTAGCGGCTCCTACGAGCAGTACTTC
CASSRTTGTSGSYEQYF
>TRBJ2-3|12|TRBV7-9|NA|NA
TGTGCCAGCAGCGATCTAGGTGTTACGCAGTATTTT
CASSDLGVTQYF
>TRBJ2-1|16|TRBV11-3|NA|NA
TGTGCCAGCAGCTTGGGGAGACCAGGGTTAGGTGATGAGCAGTTCTTC
CASSLGRPGLGDEQFF
>TRBJ2-6|22|TRBV29-1|NA|TRBD2
TGCAGCGTTGAATTGGGACTAGCGGGAGTTTACTTAAGGGGCTCTGGGGCCAACGTCCTGACTTTC
CSVELGLAGVYLRGSGANVLTF
>TRBJ2-7|13|TRBV14|NA|NA
TGTGCCAGCAGCCAAGATTGGGGGTCTGGGCAGTACTTC
CASSQDWGSGQYF
>TRBJ1-5|12|TRBV19|NA|NA
TGTGCCAGTAGTATTGCAGGGCAGCCCCAGCATTTT
CASSIAGQPQHF
>TRBJ1-2|15|TRBV10-1|many|NA
TGCGCCAGCAGTGAGTCCGGGATACCTATCTATGGCTACACCTTC
CASSESGIPIYGYTF
>TRBJ2-7|15|TRBV9|many|TRBD2
TGTGCCAGCAGCGTAGACGTGGGAGGGCCTCAGGAGCAGTACTTC
CASSVDVGGPQEQYF
>TRBJ2-3|14|TRBV7-2|once|TRBD1
TGTGCCAGCAGCCGAGGACAGGGAACAGATACGCAGTATTTT
CASSRGQGTDTQYF
>TRBJ1-4|15|TRBV6-1|once|NA
TGTGCCAGCAGTGAAGGATCGTTATTCGGAGAAAAACTGTTTTTT
CASSEGSLFGEKLFF
>TRBJ1-2|13|TRBV10-2|NA|NA
TGCGCCAGCAGTGAACCTGCGAACTATGGCTACACCTTC
CASSEPANYGYTF
>TRBJ2-7|13|TRBV7-2|NA|NA
TGTGCCAGCAGCCCCGTTCGGGCCTACGAGCAGTACTTC
CASSPVRAYEQYF
>TRBJ2-4|14|TRBV11-1|NA|TRBD2
TGTGCCAGCAGACCTAGCGGGAGTGGTTACATTCAGTACTTC
CASRPSGSGYIQYF
>TRBJ1-2|12|TRBV7-2|NA|NA
TGTGCCAGCAGCTTAGAGGGTTATGGCTACGCCTTC
CASSLEGYGYAF
>TRBJ2-7|13|TRBV7-9|many|NA
TGTGCCAGCTCTAGAAGTCTGAGCTACGAGCAGTACTTC
CASSRSLSYEQYF
>TRBJ2-7|13|TRBV6-5|NA|TRBD2
TGTGCCAGCAGTTACGGGACTAGCGGGAAGCAGTACTTC
CASSYGTSGKQYF
>TRBJ1-2|13|TRBV11-2|NA|NA
TGTGCCAGCAGCTTAGGGGCTCGCTATGGCTACACCTTC
CASSLGARYGYTF
>TRBJ2-7|14|TRBV25-1|NA|NA
TGTGCCAGCAGTGAATTTGCACGGGGAGACGAGCAGTACTTC
CASSEFARGDEQYF
>TRBJ2-1|14|TRBV14|many|TRBD2
TGTGCCAGCAGCCCCCAAGCGGGAGTAGGTGAGCAGTTCTTC
CASSPQAGVGEQFF
>TRBJ2-2|11|TRBV2|few|NA
TGTGCCAGCGGCAGCACCGGGGAGCTGTTTTTT
CASGSTGELFF
>TRBJ1-2|11|TRBV2|NA|NA
TGTGCCAGCTGGGGTGTCTATGGCTACACCTTC
CASWGVYGYTF
>TRBJ1-5|13|TRBV14|NA|NA
TGTGCCAGCAGCAAGGACAGCAATCAGCCCCAGCATTTT
CASSKDSNQPQHF
>TRBJ1-2|13|TRBV5-6|NA|TRBD1
TGTGCCAGCAGCCAGGGACAGCTCTATGGCTACACCTTC
CASSQGQLYGYTF
>TRBJ1-1|14|TRBV14|few|NA
TGTGCCAGCAGCCAAGACGGGGGAACAGGTAAAGCTTTCTTT
CASSQDGGTGKAFF
>TRBJ2-1|13|TRBV7-3|few|NA
TGTGCCAGCAGCTTAGGGACGGAAAATGAGCAGTTCTTC
CASSLGTENEQFF
>TRBJ2-4|15|TRBV5-8|NA|NA
TGTGCCAGCAGCTTAGGGACCGGGGCCAAAAACATTCAGTACTTC
CASSLGTGAKNIQYF
>TRBJ2-7|15|TRBV9|NA|NA
TGTGCCAGCAGCCGTGGCGGGCCAAGCTCCTACGAGCAGTACTTC
CASSRGGPSSYEQYF